The sequence of this T cell receptor (beta chain) was determined in a study of identifying expanded T cells in peripheral blood. Study observations and caveats: Variance in clone template counts between two-week samples significantly increased with total template count across all healthy donors. About 1.2 clones differed between technical replicates, versus approximately 16 and 20 over time.

In the case of this clone: Its target is unknown.

From germline, CDR1 is MNHNS and CDR2 SASEGT. The CDR3 has 20 amino acids. Trimming stripped 0 bases from V and 1 base from J, with 23 bases between. Measured with immunoSEQ multiplex PCR; TCRdb has only the in-frame clones, and not every one. The sample holds fewer than 130,000 clones, around 88% seen once. This chain connects TRBV6-1 to TRBJ2-3; TRBD1 is a possible D gene (7 bases). Material for sequencing was blood. This clonotype was obtained from a person between 18 and 75 years old in good health. The CDR3 loop reads CASSEAEGASRFARTDTQYF. CDR3 sequence (DNA): TGTGCCAGCAGTGAAGCGGAGGGGGCTAGCAGATTTGCTCGCACAGATACGCAGTATTTT.